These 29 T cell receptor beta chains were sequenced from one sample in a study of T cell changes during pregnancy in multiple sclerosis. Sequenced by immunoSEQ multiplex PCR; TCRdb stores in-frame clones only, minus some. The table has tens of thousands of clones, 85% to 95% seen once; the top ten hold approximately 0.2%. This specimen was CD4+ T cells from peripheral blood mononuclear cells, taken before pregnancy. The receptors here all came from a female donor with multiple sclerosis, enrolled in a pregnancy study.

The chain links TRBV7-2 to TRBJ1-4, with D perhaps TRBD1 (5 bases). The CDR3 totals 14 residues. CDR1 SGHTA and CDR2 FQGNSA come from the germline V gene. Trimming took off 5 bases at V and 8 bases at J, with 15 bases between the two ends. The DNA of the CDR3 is TGTGCCAGCAGCATCAGGGCGAACGGAGAAAAACTGTTTTTT. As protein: CASSIRANGEKLFF.

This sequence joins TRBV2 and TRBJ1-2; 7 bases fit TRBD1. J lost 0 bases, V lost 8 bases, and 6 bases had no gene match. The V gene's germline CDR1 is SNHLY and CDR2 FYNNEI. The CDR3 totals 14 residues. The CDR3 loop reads CASAGDRANYGYTF. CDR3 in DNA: TGTGCCAGCGCGGGTGACAGGGCTAACTATGGCTACACCTTC.

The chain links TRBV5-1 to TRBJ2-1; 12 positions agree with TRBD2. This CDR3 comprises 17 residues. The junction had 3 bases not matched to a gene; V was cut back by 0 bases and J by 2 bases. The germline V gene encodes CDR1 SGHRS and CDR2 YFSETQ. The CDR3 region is CASSLAPSGRAYNEQFF. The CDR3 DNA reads TGCGCCAGCAGCTTGGCCCCTAGCGGGAGGGCCTACAATGAGCAGTTCTTC.

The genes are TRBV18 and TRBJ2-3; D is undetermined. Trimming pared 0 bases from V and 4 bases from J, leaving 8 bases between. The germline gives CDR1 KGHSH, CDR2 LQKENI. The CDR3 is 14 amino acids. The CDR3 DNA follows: TGTGCCAGCTCACCACCGAGTGTGGCAGATACGCAGTATTTT. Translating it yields CASSPPSVADTQYF.

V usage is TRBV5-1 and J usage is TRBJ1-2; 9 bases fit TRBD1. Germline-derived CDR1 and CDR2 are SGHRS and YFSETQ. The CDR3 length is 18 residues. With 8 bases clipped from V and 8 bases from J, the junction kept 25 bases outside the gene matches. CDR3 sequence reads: CASSTLSGTGLQARGYTF. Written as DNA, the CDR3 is TGCGCCAGTTCAACCCTTTCCGGGACAGGGCTCCAAGCGAGAGGCTACACCTTC.

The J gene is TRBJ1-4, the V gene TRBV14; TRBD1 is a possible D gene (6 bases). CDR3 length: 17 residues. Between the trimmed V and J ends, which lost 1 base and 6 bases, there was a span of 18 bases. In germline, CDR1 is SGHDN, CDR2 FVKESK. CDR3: CASSQAGEDVNYEKLFF. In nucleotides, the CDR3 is TGTGCCAGCAGCCAAGCAGGGGAAGACGTAAACTATGAAAAACTGTTTTTT. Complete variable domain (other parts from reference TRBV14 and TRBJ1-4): EAGVTQFPSHSVIEKGQTVTLRCDPISGHDNLYWYRRVMGKEIKFLLHFVKESKQDESGMPNNRFLAERTGGTYSTLKVQPAELEDSGVYFCASSQAGEDVNYEKLFFGSGTQLSVL.

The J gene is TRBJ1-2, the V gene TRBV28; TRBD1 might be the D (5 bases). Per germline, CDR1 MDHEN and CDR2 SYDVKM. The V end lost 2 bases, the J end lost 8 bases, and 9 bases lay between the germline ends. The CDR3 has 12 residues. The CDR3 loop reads CASSLGADGYTF. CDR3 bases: TGTGCCAGCAGTTTAGGGGCGGACGGCTACACCTTC.

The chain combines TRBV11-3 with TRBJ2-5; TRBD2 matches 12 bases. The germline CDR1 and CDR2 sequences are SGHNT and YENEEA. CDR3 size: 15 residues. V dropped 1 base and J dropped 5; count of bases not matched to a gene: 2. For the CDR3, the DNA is TGTGCCAGCAGCTTAGGAGGACTAGCGGGGGAGACCCAGTACTTC. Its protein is CASSLGGLAGETQYF.

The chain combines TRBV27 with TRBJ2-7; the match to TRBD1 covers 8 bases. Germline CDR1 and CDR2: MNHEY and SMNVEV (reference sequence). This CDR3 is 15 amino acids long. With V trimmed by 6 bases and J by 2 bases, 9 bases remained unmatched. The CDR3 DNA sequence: TGTGCCAGCAGAGGAACCGGGACAGGAGCCTACGAGCAGTACTTC. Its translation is CASRGTGTGAYEQYF.

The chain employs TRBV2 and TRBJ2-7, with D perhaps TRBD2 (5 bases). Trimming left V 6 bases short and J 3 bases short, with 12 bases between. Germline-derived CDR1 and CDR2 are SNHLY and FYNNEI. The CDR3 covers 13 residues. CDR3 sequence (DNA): TGTGCCAGCAGAGTAGACGGGAACTACGAGCAGTACTTC. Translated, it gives CASRVDGNYEQYF.

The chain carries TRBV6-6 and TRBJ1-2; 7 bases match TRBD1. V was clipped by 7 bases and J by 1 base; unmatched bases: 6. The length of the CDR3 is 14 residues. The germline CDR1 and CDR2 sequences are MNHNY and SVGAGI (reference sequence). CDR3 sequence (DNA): TGTGCCAGCAAAACCGGGACAGATAACTATGGCTACACCTTC. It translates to CASKTGTDNYGYTF.

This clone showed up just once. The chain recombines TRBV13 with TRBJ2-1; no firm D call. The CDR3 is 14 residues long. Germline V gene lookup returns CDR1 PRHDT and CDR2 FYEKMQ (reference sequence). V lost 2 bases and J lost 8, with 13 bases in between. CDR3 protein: CASSLLVVTHEQFF. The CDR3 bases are TGTGCCAGCAGCTTATTGGTAGTAACCCATGAGCAGTTCTTC.

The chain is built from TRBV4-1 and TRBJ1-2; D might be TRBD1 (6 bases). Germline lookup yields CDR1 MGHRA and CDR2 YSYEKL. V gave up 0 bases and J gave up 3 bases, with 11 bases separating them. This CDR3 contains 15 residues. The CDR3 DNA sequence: TGCGCCAGCAGCCAAGAACAGGGTCTTCACTATGGCTACACCTTC. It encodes CASSQEQGLHYGYTF.

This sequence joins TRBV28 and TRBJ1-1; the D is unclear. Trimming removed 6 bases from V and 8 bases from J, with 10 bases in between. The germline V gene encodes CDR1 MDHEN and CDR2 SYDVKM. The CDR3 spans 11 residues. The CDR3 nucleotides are TGTGCCAGCAGAACGTGGGCAGAAGCTTTCTTT. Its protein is CASRTWAEAFF.

CDR3: CAISPGQDSNQPQHF. CDR3 sequence (DNA): TGTGCCATCAGCCCGGGACAGGATAGCAATCAGCCCCAGCATTTT. The chain combines TRBV10-3 with TRBJ1-5, with 8 bases that match TRBD1. CDR1 is ENHRY and CDR2 is SYGVKD in the germline V gene. This CDR3 comprises 15 residues. Trimming cost V 6 bases and J 0 bases; bases outside gene matches: 4.

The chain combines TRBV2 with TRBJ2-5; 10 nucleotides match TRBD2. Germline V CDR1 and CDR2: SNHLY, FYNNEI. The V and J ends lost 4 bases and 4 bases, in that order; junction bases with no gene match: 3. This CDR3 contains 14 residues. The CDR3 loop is CASSVRTSGETQYF. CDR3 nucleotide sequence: TGTGCCAGCAGTGTCAGGACTAGCGGAGAGACCCAGTACTTC.

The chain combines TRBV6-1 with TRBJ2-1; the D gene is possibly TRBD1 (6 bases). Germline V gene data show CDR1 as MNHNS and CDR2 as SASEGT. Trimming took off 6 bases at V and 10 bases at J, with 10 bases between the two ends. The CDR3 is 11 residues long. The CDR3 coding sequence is TGTGCCAGCAGGACAGGTGGGGAGCAGTTCTTC. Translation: CASRTGGEQFF.

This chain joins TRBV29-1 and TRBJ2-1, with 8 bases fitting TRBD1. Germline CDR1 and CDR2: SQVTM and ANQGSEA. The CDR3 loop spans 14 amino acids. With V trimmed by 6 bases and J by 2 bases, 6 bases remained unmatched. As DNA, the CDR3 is TGCAGCGTGCGGGGACAGGTCGCCTACAATGAGCAGTTCTTC. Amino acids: CSVRGQVAYNEQFF.

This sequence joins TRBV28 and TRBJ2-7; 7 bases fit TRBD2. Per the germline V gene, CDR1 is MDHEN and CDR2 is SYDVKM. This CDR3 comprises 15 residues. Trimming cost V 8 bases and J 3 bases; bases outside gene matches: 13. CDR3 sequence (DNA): TGTGCCAGCGTTCCGGGCGGGAGAGGAAACTACGAGCAGTACTTC. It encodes CASVPGGRGNYEQYF.

DNA for the CDR3: TGTGCCAGCAGCCGAGACCCGACAGGGAGTCAGACCCAGTACTTC. Its translation: CASSRDPTGSQTQYF. This chain joins TRBV7-7 and TRBJ2-5, with 7 bases lining up with TRBD1. The germline gives CDR1 SSHAT, CDR2 FNYEAQ (reference sequence). This CDR3 is built from 15 residues. With 5 bases clipped from V and 6 bases from J, the junction kept 12 bases outside the gene matches.

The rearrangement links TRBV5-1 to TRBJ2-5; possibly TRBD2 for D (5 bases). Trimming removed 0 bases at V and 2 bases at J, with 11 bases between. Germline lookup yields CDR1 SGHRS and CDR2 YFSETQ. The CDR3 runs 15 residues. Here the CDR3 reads CASSLGGRNQETQYF. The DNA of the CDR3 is TGCGCCAGCAGCTTGGGCGGGCGGAATCAAGAGACCCAGTACTTC. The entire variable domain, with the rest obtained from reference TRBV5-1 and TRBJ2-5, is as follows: KAGVTQTPRYLIKTRGQQVTLSCSPISGHRSVSWYQQTPGQGLQFLFEYFSETQRNKGNFPGRFSGRQFSNSRSEMNVSTLELGDSALYLCASSLGGRNQETQYFGPGTRLLVL.

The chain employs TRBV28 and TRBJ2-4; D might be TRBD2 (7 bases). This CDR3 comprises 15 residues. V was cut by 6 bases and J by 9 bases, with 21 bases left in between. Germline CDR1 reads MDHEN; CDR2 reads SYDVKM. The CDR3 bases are TGTGCCAGCAGCCCTACGTGGGGGGGCCCGGGCATTCAGTACTTC. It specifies CASSPTWGGPGIQYF.

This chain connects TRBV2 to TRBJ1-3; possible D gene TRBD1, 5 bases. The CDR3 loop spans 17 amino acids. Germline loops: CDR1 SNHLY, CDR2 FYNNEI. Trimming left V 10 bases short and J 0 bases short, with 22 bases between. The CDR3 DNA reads TGTGCCACCGGGTCGGGGGACGGCTATTCCTCTGGAAACACCATATATTTT. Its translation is CATGSGDGYSSGNTIYF. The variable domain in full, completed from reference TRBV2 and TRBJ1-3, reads EPEVTQTPSHQVTQMGQEVILRCVPISNHLYFYWYRQILGQKVEFLVSFYNNEISEKSEIFDDQFSVERPDGSNFTLKIRSTKLEDSAMYFCATGSGDGYSSGNTIYFGEGSWLTVV.

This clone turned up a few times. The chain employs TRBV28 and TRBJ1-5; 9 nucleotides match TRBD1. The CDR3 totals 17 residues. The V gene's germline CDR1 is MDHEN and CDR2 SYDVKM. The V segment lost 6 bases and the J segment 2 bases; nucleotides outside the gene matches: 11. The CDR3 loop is CASRYTMTGGGNQPQHF. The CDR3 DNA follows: TGTGCCAGCAGATACACGATGACAGGGGGTGGCAATCAGCCCCAGCATTTT.

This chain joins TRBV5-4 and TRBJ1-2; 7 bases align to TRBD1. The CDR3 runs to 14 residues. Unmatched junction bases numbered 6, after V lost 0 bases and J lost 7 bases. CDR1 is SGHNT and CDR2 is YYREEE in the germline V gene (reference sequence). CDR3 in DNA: TGTGCCAGCAGCTTGGAGGAGGGGGCGGGTGGCTACACCTTC. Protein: CASSLEEGAGGYTF.

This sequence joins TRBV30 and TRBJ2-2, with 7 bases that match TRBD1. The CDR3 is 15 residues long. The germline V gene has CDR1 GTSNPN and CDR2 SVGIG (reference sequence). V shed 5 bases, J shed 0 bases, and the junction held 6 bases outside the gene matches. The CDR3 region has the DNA TGTGCCTGGCGGAGACAGGGTTCGAACACCGGGGAGCTGTTTTTT. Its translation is CAWRRQGSNTGELFF.

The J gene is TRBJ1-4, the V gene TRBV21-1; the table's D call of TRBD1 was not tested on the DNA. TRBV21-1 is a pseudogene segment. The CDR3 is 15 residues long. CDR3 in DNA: TGTGCCAGCAGCTCGAGGATAGACAGGAACGAAAAACTGTTTTTT. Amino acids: CASSSRIDRNEKLFF.

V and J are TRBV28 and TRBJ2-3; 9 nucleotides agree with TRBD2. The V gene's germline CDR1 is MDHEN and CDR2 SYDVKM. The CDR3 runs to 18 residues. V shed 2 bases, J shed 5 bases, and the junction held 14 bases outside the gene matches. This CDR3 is CASSLHSGGRVGRDTQYF. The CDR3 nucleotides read TGTGCCAGCAGTTTACACAGCGGGGGGAGGGTAGGGAGAGATACGCAGTATTTT.

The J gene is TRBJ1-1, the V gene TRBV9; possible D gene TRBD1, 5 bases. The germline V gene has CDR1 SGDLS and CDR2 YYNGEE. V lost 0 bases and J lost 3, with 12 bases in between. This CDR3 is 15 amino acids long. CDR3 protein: CASSVDGAGDTEAFF. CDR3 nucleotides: TGTGCCAGCAGCGTAGATGGGGCCGGCGACACTGAAGCTTTCTTT.